One sample yielded the 21 T cell receptor beta chains listed below, sequenced in a study of T cells in Graves' hyperthyroidism and ophthalmopathy. The CDR3 regions of TCR beta were amplified from RNA transcripts. TCR CDR3 regions were first amplified by RT-PCR with HTBI primers. TCRdb fed the multiplex PCR reads into MiXCR, producing one record per CDR3 protein. The sample carries about 840,000 distinct CDR3 sequences, roughly 37% recorded once. Sequencing was carried out using blood. The receptors come from a man between 18 and 29 years old with Graves' hyperthyroidism.

In this sample, this clonotype turned up many times. The chain carries TRBV29-1 and TRBJ2-7; D not certain. This CDR3 is built from 11 residues. Per germline, CDR1 SQVTM and CDR2 ANQGSEA. The V end was cut by 1 base, the J end by 5 bases, with 6 bases between. The CDR3 reads CSVEGVDEQYF. DNA of the CDR3: TGCAGCGTTGAAGGGGTGGACGAGCAGTACTTC.

This clonotype was observed a handful of times. The chain uses TRBV9 and TRBJ2-5, with 11 positions matching TRBD2. Unmatched junction bases numbered 11, after V lost 2 bases and J lost 5 bases. Looked up from germline, CDR1 is SGDLS and CDR2 is YYNGEE. This CDR3 spans 17 amino acids. CDR3 in DNA: TGTGCCAGCAGCGTGGCGACTAGCGGGGCGCGGAGGGAGACCCAGTACTTC. It encodes CASSVATSGARRETQYF. The full variable domain, rest sourced from reference TRBV9 and TRBJ2-5, is DSGVTQTPKHLITATGQRVTLRCSPRSGDLSVYWYQQSLDQGLQFLIQYYNGEERAKGNILERFSAQQFPDLHSELNLSSLELGDSALYFCASSVATSGARRETQYFGPGTRLLVL.

Comment on this clonotype: Germline is not matched at one junction end, which may reflect a read error. The chain is built from TRBV7-7 and TRBJ2-3; D ambiguous. Germline V gene data show CDR1 as SSHAT and CDR2 as FNYEAQ (reference sequence). The CDR3 covers 14 residues. CDR3 amino acids: CASSTMVAPDTQYF. CDR3 sequence (DNA): TGTGCTAGCAGTACGATGGTGGCGCCAGATACGCAGTATTTT.

This clonotype occurred many times. The chain carries TRBV29-1 and TRBJ2-5; 8 bases fit TRBD2. Germline CDR1 reads SQVTM; CDR2 reads ANQGSEA. J lost 5 bases, V lost 4 bases, and 6 bases had no gene match. The length of the CDR3 is 13 residues. CDR3 sequence: CSVARGGRETQYF. The CDR3 nucleotides are TGCAGCGTTGCACGGGGGGGCAGGGAGACCCAGTACTTC.

This clonotype was observed a handful of times. J is TRBJ2-7 and V is TRBV10-3; D remains unclear. The length of the CDR3 is 14 residues. Germline lookup yields CDR1 ENHRY and CDR2 SYGVKD. V lost 10 bases, J lost 4 bases, and 20 bases lay in between. DNA for the CDR3: TGTGCCAGCAGACCTCCGGAGCTAGGTTACGAGCAGTACTTC. Translated, it gives CASRPPELGYEQYF.

The J gene is TRBJ2-5, the V gene TRBV6-5, with 7 bases matching TRBD1. CDR1 is MNHEY and CDR2 is SVGAGI in the germline V gene. V dropped 8 bases and J dropped 5; count of bases not matched to a gene: 8. The CDR3 extends over 13 amino acids. In DNA, the CDR3 is TGTGCCAGCCACCCAAACAGGGGTGAGACCCAGTACTTC. Encoded protein: CASHPNRGETQYF.

This chain links TRBV19 with TRBJ2-5; D call uncertain. The CDR3 contains 14 residues. V shed 3 bases and J shed 5 bases, with 13 bases lying between them. CDR1 is LNHDA and CDR2 is SQIVND in the germline V gene (reference sequence). CDR3 sequence (DNA): TGTGCCAGTAGTATTGGCTACTCCTCGGAGACCCAGTACTTC. It translates to CASSIGYSSETQYF.

This clonotype has a handful of counts. CDR3 sequence (DNA): TGTGCCAGCAGGCAACAGGGCCAGCCCCAGCATTTT. It specifies CASRQQGQPQHF. The V gene is TRBV2, the J gene TRBJ1-5, with D possibly being TRBD1 (6 bases). The CDR3 length is 12 residues. The ends were cut back, 6 bases at V and 7 bases at J, with 10 bases in the middle. The germline gives CDR1 SNHLY, CDR2 FYNNEI. Based on the CDR3 plus reference TRBV2 and TRBJ1-5, the full variable domain is EPEVTQTPSHQVTQMGQEVILRCVPISNHLYFYWYRQILGQKVEFLVSFYNNEISEKSEIFDDQFSVERPDGSNFTLKIRSTKLEDSAMYFCASRQQGQPQHFGDGTRLSIL.

The chain combines TRBV10-3 with TRBJ1-4; no clear D gene. The CDR3 covers 14 residues. The germline CDR1 and CDR2 sequences are ENHRY and SYGVKD. V was pared by 10 bases and J by 6 bases, with 18 bases between. The CDR3 DNA reads as TGTGCCAGCAAAGGACCGAGTGGGGATGAAAAACTGTTTTTT. It specifies CASKGPSGDEKLFF.

This clonotype has ten or more counts. CDR3 bases: TGTGCCAGCAGTGGAACAGGAGGACAGCCCCAGCATTTT. Translated, it gives CASSGTGGQPQHF. The chain uses TRBV19 and TRBJ1-5; tentative D call: TRBD1 (5 bases). Germline values: CDR1 LNHDA, CDR2 SQIVND (reference sequence). The ends were cut back, 9 bases at V and 7 bases at J, with 16 bases in the middle. The CDR3 spans 13 residues. The complete variable domain, with remaining parts taken from reference TRBV19 and TRBJ1-5, reads DGGITQSPKYLFRKEGQNVTLSCEQNLNHDAMYWYRQDPGQGLRLIYYSQIVNDFQKGDIAEGYSVSREKKESFPLTVTSAQKNPTAFYLCASSGTGGQPQHFGDGTRLSIL.

The chain couples TRBV5-4 to TRBJ1-1; TRBD1 is a possible D gene (5 bases). Trimming removed 0 bases from V and 1 base from J, with 19 bases in between. CDR3 length: 18 amino acids. Germline CDR1 and CDR2: SGHNT and YYREEE (reference sequence). The CDR3 DNA follows: TGTGCCAGCAGCTTGGATTCCCGGGACCTAGGCGGGAACACTGAAGCTTTCTTT. This gives the protein CASSLDSRDLGGNTEAFF.

Notes on this clonotype: An end of the junction does not agree with germline; a read error may underlie this. This chain uses TRBV9 with TRBJ2-7, with TRBD2 matching over 9 bases. This CDR3 has 13 amino acids. Germline CDR1 and CDR2: SGDLS and YYNGEE. CDR3 sequence reads: CASSGDSGRLTDF. DNA of the CDR3: TGTGCCAGCAGCGGGGACAGCGGGAGGTTAACGGACTTC.

The J gene is TRBJ2-7, the V gene TRBV10-3, with 7 positions matching TRBD1. Per germline, CDR1 ENHRY and CDR2 SYGVKD. V was clipped by 2 bases and J by 3 bases; unmatched bases: 10. The CDR3 consists of 16 residues. The CDR3 coding sequence is TGTGCCATCAGTGAGGGAATACAGGGGCCGTACTACGAGCAGTACTTC. Protein product: CAISEGIQGPYYEQYF.

This clonotype has more than one count but fewer than ten. The V and J genes are TRBV5-8 and TRBJ1-2; D is perhaps TRBD1 (6 bases). Germline lookup yields CDR1 SGHTS and CDR2 YDEGEE. There are 16 residues in the CDR3. V shed 0 bases and J shed 1 base, with 13 bases lying between them. This CDR3 is CASSLGTVGINYGYTF. CDR3 DNA: TGTGCCAGCAGCTTGGGGACAGTGGGTATTAACTATGGCTACACCTTC. The full variable domain, completed using reference TRBV5-8 and TRBJ1-2, is EAGVTQSPTHLIKTRGQQATLRCSPISGHTSVYWYQQALGLGLQFLLWYDEGEERNRGNFPPRFSGRQFPNYSSELNVNALELEDSALYLCASSLGTVGINYGYTFGSGTRLTVV.

In this sample, this clonotype turned up a few times. J is TRBJ2-7 and V is TRBV7-9; TRBD1 matches at 9 bases. The CDR3 loop spans 15 amino acids. Per the germline V gene, CDR1 is SEHNR and CDR2 is FQNEAQ (reference sequence). Trimming cost V 5 bases and J 6 bases; bases outside gene matches: 11. The CDR3 nucleotides are TGTGCCAGCAGCCATTCCGGGACAGGGTACGCCGAGCAGTACTTC. This codes for CASSHSGTGYAEQYF.

This clonotype came up a few times. The genes are TRBV7-9 and TRBJ1-1; D gene uncertain. Trimming stripped 2 bases from V and 5 bases from J, with 9 bases between. This CDR3 is 13 amino acids long. Looked up from germline, CDR1 is SEHNR and CDR2 is FQNEAQ (reference sequence). CDR3 in amino acids: CASSLYMDTEAFF. CDR3 bases: TGTGCCAGCAGCTTATATATGGATACTGAAGCTTTCTTT.

The chain recombines TRBV6-5 with TRBJ2-7; possible D gene TRBD1, 5 bases. The CDR3 covers 14 residues. Germline V CDR1 and CDR2: MNHEY, SVGAGI. Trimming shortened V by 4 bases and J by 7 bases, and 17 bases separated the two germline ends. The chain's CDR3 is CASSLGLTSGEQYF. CDR3 nucleotides: TGTGCCAGCAGTTTAGGGCTTACGTCAGGGGAGCAGTACTTC.

The chain couples TRBV7-2 to TRBJ2-2; TRBD2 aligns across 12 bases. The germline V gene encodes CDR1 SGHTA and CDR2 FQGNSA. The CDR3 loop spans 19 amino acids. J lost 4 bases, V lost 4 bases, and 13 bases had no gene match. The CDR3 protein is CASSSGGASGRAVTGELFF. CDR3 DNA sequence: TGTGCCAGCAGCTCCGGGGGGGCTAGCGGGAGGGCCGTCACCGGGGAGCTGTTTTTT. The variable domain in full, completed from reference TRBV7-2 and TRBJ2-2, reads GAGVSQSPSNKVTEKGKDVELRCDPISGHTALYWYRQSLGQGLEFLIYFQGNSAPDKSGLPSDRFSAERTGGSVSTLTIQRTQQEDSAVYLCASSSGGASGRAVTGELFFGEGSRLTVL.

This clonotype has more than one count but fewer than ten. The chain links TRBV7-2 to TRBJ2-7, with TRBD1 as a possible D gene (6 bases). V lost 6 bases and J lost 2, with 14 bases in between. The CDR3 runs 14 residues. Germline values: CDR1 SGHTA, CDR2 FQGNSA. As DNA, the CDR3 is TGTGCCAGCAGTCGTACAGGGATAACCTACGAGCAGTACTTC. Translating it yields CASSRTGITYEQYF.

This chain connects TRBV12-3 or TRBV12-4 to TRBJ2-2; 8 nucleotides agree with TRBD1. This CDR3 contains 15 residues. J lost 1 base, V lost 5 bases, and 3 bases had no gene match. CDR3 sequence reads: CASSRDRRNTGELFF. CDR3 sequence (DNA): TGTGCCAGCAGTCGGGACAGGCGGAACACCGGGGAGCTGTTTTTT.

This clonotype was observed at least ten times. The chain has TRBV19 and TRBJ1-2, with a weak D call TRBD1 (6 bases). This CDR3 comprises 12 residues. The V end lost 6 bases, the J end lost 5 bases, and 10 bases lay between the germline ends. Germline V gene sequence: CDR1 LNHDA, CDR2 SQIVND (reference sequence). The CDR3 coding sequence is TGTGCCAGTAGCCGGACAGAGTATGGCTACACCTTC. Its translation is CASSRTEYGYTF. Full variable domain (rest looked up from reference TRBV19 and TRBJ1-2): DGGITQSPKYLFRKEGQNVTLSCEQNLNHDAMYWYRQDPGQGLRLIYYSQIVNDFQKGDIAEGYSVSREKKESFPLTVTSAQKNPTAFYLCASSRTEYGYTFGSGTRLTVV.